This TCR beta chain appears in the sequencing data of a study of T cells in Graves' hyperthyroidism and ophthalmopathy. Across the whole study: Once the initial diagnosis was made, peripheral blood was obtained before any treatment.

Stable Graves' hyperthyroidism denoted no ophthalmopathy progression over 18 months. The CDR3 runs 14 residues. Germline CDR1 is DFQATT and CDR2 is SNEGSKA (reference sequence). V was pared by 4 bases and J by 3 bases, with 12 bases between. TCR beta CDR3 sequences were amplified from RNA transcripts. TCR CDR3 regions were first amplified by RT-PCR with HTBI primers. In TCRdb, the multiplex PCR reads were re-called with MiXCR into one record per CDR3 protein. The table records some 510,000 distinct CDR3 sequences, around 21% of them present only once. This TCR was recovered from a man younger than 35 with Graves' hyperthyroidism. The genes are TRBV20-1 and TRBJ2-2; D remains ambiguous. Sequencing used blood. The CDR3: CSAISIKDTGELFF. The CDR3 DNA is TGCAGTGCTATCTCAATCAAGGACACCGGGGAGCTGTTTTTT.